This passage covers 25 T cell receptor beta chains from one sample sequenced in a study of T cells in Graves' hyperthyroidism and ophthalmopathy. Amplification yielded TCR beta CDR3 regions, with RNA transcripts as the source. The TCR CDR3 first-round RT-PCR relied on the HTBI primer set. MiXCR, run by TCRdb on the multiplex PCR reads, gives a single entry per CDR3 protein. The sample has some 650,000 distinct CDR3 sequences, around 16% seen once. The sequenced material came from blood. Every receptor here comes from a middle-aged woman with Graves' ophthalmopathy.

In this sample, this clonotype turned up many times. This rearrangement joins TRBV18 to TRBJ2-3; no clear D gene. This CDR3 region has 12 residues. V was pared by 2 bases and J by 7 bases, with 7 bases between. Germline loops: CDR1 KGHSH, CDR2 LQKENI. CDR3 nucleotide sequence: TGTGCCAGCTCACCAGGGCGAAATACGCAGTATTTT. Translating it yields CASSPGRNTQYF. Together with reference TRBV18 and TRBJ2-3, the CDR3 gives the full variable domain: NAGVMQNPRHLVRRRGQEARLRCSPMKGHSHVYWYRQLPEEGLKFMVYLQKENIIDESGMPKERFSAEFPKEGPSILRIQQVVRGDSAAYFCASSPGRNTQYFGPGTRLTVL.

This clonotype was seen only a few times. This chain joins TRBV5-5 and TRBJ2-1; D unresolved. In germline, CDR1 is SGHKS, CDR2 YYEKEE (reference sequence). This CDR3 is 16 amino acids long. V was pared by 4 bases and J by 0 bases, with 14 bases between. The CDR3 nucleotides are TGTGCCAGCAGCGGACCCCTGAAAGGCTCCTACAATGAGCAGTTCTTC. It codes for CASSGPLKGSYNEQFF.

This chain connects TRBV20-1 to TRBJ2-1, with TRBD2 identical over 10 bases. J gave up 6 bases and V 2 bases, and 7 bases lay outside the gene matches. The CDR3 contains 15 residues. Germline V gene sequence: CDR1 DFQATT, CDR2 SNEGSKA (reference sequence). CDR3 in amino acids: CSARSGLAGVNEQFF. The CDR3 DNA reads as TGCAGTGCTAGATCGGGGCTAGCGGGAGTCAATGAGCAGTTCTTC.

This clonotype showed up many times. The chain joins TRBV12-3 or TRBV12-4 to TRBJ1-1; TRBD1 is a possible D gene (6 bases). CDR3 length: 16 residues. The ends were cut back, 1 base at V and 9 bases at J, with 21 bases in the middle. CDR3 in amino acids: CASSLDPGAKIKKAFF. The CDR3 coding sequence is TGTGCCAGCAGTTTAGATCCAGGGGCTAAAATAAAGAAAGCTTTCTTT.

This clonotype was seen ten or more times. This sequence joins TRBV28 and TRBJ2-2; TRBD1 might be the D (7 bases). V was trimmed by 9 bases and J by 5 bases, leaving 19 bases between them. The CDR3 runs to 15 residues. The germline CDR1 and CDR2 sequences are MDHEN and SYDVKM. CDR3 region: CASTRGGAGTGELFF. In DNA, the CDR3 is TGTGCCAGTACAAGAGGGGGCGCGGGGACCGGGGAGCTGTTTTTT.

This clonotype was detected a few times. The chain combines TRBV20-1 with TRBJ1-5, with a weak D call TRBD1 (5 bases). This CDR3 region has 15 residues. Trimming took 6 bases from V and 1 from J, leaving 16 bases between them. CDR1 and CDR2 (germline): DFQATT, SNEGSKA (reference sequence). As DNA, the CDR3 is TGCAGTGCAAAGCAGGGTATTAGCAGCAATCAGCCCCAGCATTTT. It translates to CSAKQGISSNQPQHF.

This clonotype was picked up a small number of times. The chain uses TRBV7-9 and TRBJ2-2; 8 bases align to TRBD1. The CDR3 spans 15 residues. Germline values: CDR1 SEHNR, CDR2 FQNEAQ (reference sequence). Trimming took 5 bases from V and 4 from J; bases not matched to a gene: 6. The CDR3 here is CASSERTGFTGELFF. The CDR3 DNA follows: TGTGCCAGCAGCGAGAGGACAGGGTTCACCGGGGAGCTGTTTTTT. The complete variable domain, with remaining parts taken from reference TRBV7-9 and TRBJ2-2, reads DTGVSQNPRHKITKRGQNVTFRCDPISEHNRLYWYRQTLGQGPEFLTYFQNEAQLEKSRLLSDRFSAERPKGSFSTLEIQRTEQGDSAMYLCASSERTGFTGELFFGEGSRLTVL.

This clonotype turned up a few times. The V and J genes are TRBV10-3 and TRBJ2-1; 11 bases line up with TRBD1. The CDR3 length is 15 residues. Germline loops: CDR1 ENHRY, CDR2 SYGVKD. Unmatched junction bases numbered 8, after V lost 6 bases and J lost 7 bases. The CDR3 DNA reads as TGTGCCATCAGATACCGGGACAGGGGGACGAATGAGCAGTTCTTC. Its protein is CAIRYRDRGTNEQFF.

As for this clonotype: A clone one base away is much larger, so this may be a read error. V and J are TRBV20-1 and TRBJ2-1; D is uncertain. The CDR3 spans 15 residues. Germline V gene lookup returns CDR1 DFQATT and CDR2 SNEGSKA (reference sequence). The CDR3 sequence: CSDRDRELVNNEQFF. CDR3 in DNA: TGCAGTGATAGAGATCGAGAGTTAGTGAACAATGAGCAGTTCTTC.

This clonotype was picked up a small number of times. The V call is TRBV28, the J call TRBJ2-3; D not resolved. V was trimmed by 3 bases and J by 5 bases, leaving 9 bases between them. The germline V gene encodes CDR1 MDHEN and CDR2 SYDVKM. This CDR3 has 13 amino acids. Here the CDR3 reads CASSFPWVDTQYF. In nucleotides, the CDR3 is TGTGCCAGCAGTTTTCCGTGGGTAGATACGCAGTATTTT.

This clonotype was found many times. V is TRBV28 and J is TRBJ2-3, with D hard to call. CDR1 and CDR2 (germline): MDHEN, SYDVKM. V lost 7 bases and J 2 bases, leaving 13 bases between the germline ends. The CDR3 totals 14 residues. The CDR3 reads CASNVERFTDTQYF. The CDR3, as DNA: TGTGCCAGCAATGTAGAGCGCTTCACAGATACGCAGTATTTT.

In this sample, this clonotype turned up many times. The chain has TRBV2 and TRBJ2-5; D remains ambiguous. The germline V and J ends were trimmed by 5 bases and 5 bases, with 12 bases remaining between them. Germline loops: CDR1 SNHLY, CDR2 FYNNEI. The CDR3 has 13 residues. As DNA, the CDR3 is TGTGCCAGCAGTTCGACCCTTGATGAGACCCAGTACTTC. Its protein product is CASSSTLDETQYF.

The V gene is TRBV20-1, the J gene TRBJ2-5, with 8 bases lining up with TRBD2. The CDR3 runs to 15 residues. The ends lost 4 bases at V and 5 bases at J; junction bases unmatched: 12. Germline V gives CDR1 DFQATT, CDR2 SNEGSKA (reference sequence). The CDR3 spells CSATELAGSHETQYF. The CDR3, as DNA: TGCAGTGCTACCGAGTTAGCGGGGAGCCACGAGACCCAGTACTTC.

This clonotype was seen repeatedly, ten times or more. The chain recombines TRBV20-1 with TRBJ2-7, with TRBD2 identical over 8 bases. The junction had 7 bases not matched to a gene; V was cut back by 3 bases and J by 0 bases. From germline, CDR1 is DFQATT and CDR2 SNEGSKA (reference sequence). The length of the CDR3 is 15 residues. The CDR3 protein is CSASEVAGLSYEQYF. DNA of the CDR3: TGCAGTGCTAGTGAGGTAGCGGGGCTCTCCTACGAGCAGTACTTC.

In its sample, this clonotype was seen many times. The chain employs TRBV6-1 and TRBJ1-1; D remains unclear. Germline CDR1 MNHNS, CDR2 SASEGT. V lost 4 bases and J lost 5, with 8 bases in between. This CDR3 is 12 amino acids long. CDR3: CASSGSETEAFF. For the CDR3, the DNA is TGTGCCAGCAGTGGAAGTGAAACTGAAGCTTTCTTT.

In its sample, this clonotype was seen many times. The V gene is TRBV18, the J gene TRBJ1-1; D remains ambiguous. Germline lookup yields CDR1 KGHSH and CDR2 LQKENI. The CDR3 contains 14 residues. Trimming left V 4 bases short and J 1 base short, with 10 bases between. The CDR3 loop reads CASSRTDENTEAFF. DNA for the CDR3: TGTGCCAGCTCACGAACGGATGAGAACACTGAAGCTTTCTTT.

This clonotype was recorded at least ten times. The rearrangement uses TRBV2 and TRBJ1-6; 8 positions match TRBD1. The trim removed 4 bases at V and 9 bases at J, leaving 5 bases unmatched. Germline CDR1 and CDR2: SNHLY and FYNNEI. The CDR3 covers 14 residues. This chain's CDR3 is CASSGQGISSPLHF. CDR3 sequence (DNA): TGTGCCAGCAGTGGACAGGGGATAAGTTCACCCCTCCACTTT.

This clonotype has more than one count but fewer than ten. This chain connects TRBV6-2 or TRBV6-3 to TRBJ2-5; TRBD2 matches at 8 bases. Germline V gives CDR1 MNHEY, CDR2 SVGEGT. The CDR3 contains 16 residues. The V segment lost 7 bases and the J segment 2 bases; nucleotides outside the gene matches: 12. The CDR3 coding sequence is TGTGCCAGCACGGACGGGAGGGCCACCGGGCAAGAGACCCAGTACTTC. Translated, it gives CASTDGRATGQETQYF.

This clonotype was picked up a small number of times. CDR3 region: CASSAGSGIRVYNEQFF. The CDR3 nucleotides are TGTGCCAGCAGTGCGGGCTCAGGGATTAGGGTATACAATGAGCAGTTCTTC. This sequence joins TRBV25-1 and TRBJ2-1, with a weak D call TRBD1 (5 bases). CDR1 MGHDK and CDR2 SYGVNS come from the germline V gene. This CDR3 region has 17 residues. V lost 4 bases, J lost 4 bases, and 20 bases lay in between. The variable domain in full, with the rest retrieved from reference TRBV25-1 and TRBJ2-1, is EADIYQTPRYLVIGTGKKITLECSQTMGHDKMYWYQQDPGMELHLIHYSYGVNSTEKGDLSSESTVSRIRTEHFPLTLESARPSHTSQYLCASSAGSGIRVYNEQFFGPGTRLTVL.

CDR3 protein: CASSYGPTGELFF. Written as DNA, the CDR3 is TGTGCCAGCAGCTATGGACCGACCGGGGAGCTGTTTTTT. V is TRBV9 and J is TRBJ2-2; no definite D call. The CDR3 has 13 residues. Germline CDR1 SGDLS, CDR2 YYNGEE. Deletions cut 4 bases from V and 5 bases from J, with 9 bases between.

This clonotype has ten or more counts. The J gene is TRBJ2-5, the V gene TRBV12-3 or TRBV12-4, with TRBD2 matching 10 bases. V lost 5 bases to trimming and J lost 4 bases; unmatched junction nucleotides: 13. The CDR3 runs to 17 residues. The CDR3 is CASSSGRLAGVGETQYF. The CDR3 nucleotides read TGTGCCAGCAGTAGCGGCCGTCTAGCGGGAGTGGGAGAGACCCAGTACTTC.

This clonotype was recorded at least ten times. The chain links TRBV5-1 to TRBJ2-2; a weak D match, TRBD2 (5 bases). Per germline, CDR1 SGHRS and CDR2 YFSETQ. V was trimmed by 0 bases and J by 3 bases, leaving 9 bases between them. This CDR3 spans 15 amino acids. CDR3: CASSLAGSDTGELFF. In nucleotides, the CDR3 is TGCGCCAGCAGCTTGGCGGGTAGCGACACCGGGGAGCTGTTTTTT.

This clonotype was seen ten or more times. The CDR3, as DNA: TGTGCCAGCAGCCGTAATTATGGGGGGACCTACGAGCAGTACTTC. Its translation is CASSRNYGGTYEQYF. The V gene is TRBV27, the J gene TRBJ2-7; weak D call: TRBD2 (6 bases). Trimming left V 6 bases short and J 2 bases short, with 17 bases between. CDR3 length: 15 residues. In germline, CDR1 is MNHEY, CDR2 SMNVEV (reference sequence).

This clonotype was seen ten or more times. V and J are TRBV7-3 and TRBJ2-2; TRBD2 aligns across 7 bases. The CDR3 covers 16 residues. Unmatched junction bases numbered 9, after V lost 4 bases and J lost 4 bases. Germline assignment: CDR1 SGHTA and CDR2 FQGTGA. This chain's CDR3 is CASSSQSGGGTGELFF. The CDR3, as DNA: TGTGCCAGCAGCTCTCAGTCGGGAGGCGGCACCGGGGAGCTGTTTTTT.

This clonotype was observed a few times. The rearrangement links TRBV7-2 to TRBJ2-7; maybe TRBD2 (6 bases). Trimming took off 1 base at V and 3 bases at J, with 10 bases between the two ends. Germline V gene data show CDR1 as SGHTA and CDR2 as FQGNSA. The CDR3 extends over 14 amino acids. The CDR3 nucleotides are TGTGCCAGCAGCTTAGTGGCGGGATTCTACGAGCAGTACTTC. It encodes CASSLVAGFYEQYF.